One T cell receptor (beta chain) is described in this entry. Additional DNA sequences in this sample encode the identical CDR3. Assay: immunoSEQ multiplex PCR; the TCRdb copy retains only in-frame clones and omits some. In the table there are about 90,000 clones, approximately 80% of which are singletons. The data were obtained in a study of blood T cell repertoires in COVID-19. This CDR3 has 15 amino acids. The V and J ends lost 3 bases and 4 bases, in that order; junction bases with no gene match: 4. CDR1 is SGDLS and CDR2 is YYNGEE in the germline V gene. The chain uses TRBV9 and TRBJ2-1, with 10 bases identical to TRBD2. The material sequenced was peripheral blood. The clonotype comes from a woman in her 70s with acute or convalescent COVID-19. CDR3 amino acids: CASSATSGNYNEQFF. CDR3 coding DNA: TGTGCCAGCAGCGCAACTAGCGGGAATTACAATGAGCAGTTCTTC.